The 6 T cell receptor beta chains reported below all come from one sample, sequenced in a study of blood T cell repertoires in COVID-19. Sequencing used immunoSEQ multiplex PCR; TCRdb keeps in-frame clones, though not all of them. Here the sample spans more than 20,000 clones, roughly 75% being singletons. Sequencing was done on a sample of peripheral blood. These receptors originate from a human donor in a cohort sampled during active or convalescent COVID-19.

The chain employs TRBV29-1 and TRBJ2-3; 7 bases map to TRBD1. Germline CDR1 SQVTM, CDR2 ANQGSEA. Losses at the gene ends were 8 bases for V and 7 bases for J; bases not matched to a gene: 9. The CDR3 covers 12 residues. CDR3 region: CSLRQGRNTQYF. CDR3 DNA: TGCAGCTTGCGACAGGGTCGGAATACGCAGTATTTT.

This chain connects TRBV5-1 to TRBJ1-5; a possible D gene is TRBD1 (5 bases). Germline V CDR1 and CDR2: SGHRS, YFSETQ. The CDR3 runs 13 residues. Trimming shortened V by 1 base and J by 6 bases, and 8 bases separated the two germline ends. CDR3 nucleotides: TGCGCCAGCAGCTTGCAAGGGGCTCAGCCCCAGCATTTT. Protein: CASSLQGAQPQHF.

The chain combines TRBV7-9 with TRBJ1-2; D gene unclear. Per the germline V gene, CDR1 is SEHNR and CDR2 is FQNEAQ (reference sequence). With 5 bases removed from V and 14 bases from J, the gap between germline ends came to 24 bases. The CDR3 is 14 residues long. The CDR3 coding sequence is TGTGCCAGCAGCCTCTTAGCGTTGGCGGGCTCGTCTACCTTC. It specifies CASSLLALAGSSTF. The full variable domain, completed using reference TRBV7-9 and TRBJ1-2, is DTGVSQNPRHKITKRGQNVTFRCDPISEHNRLYWYRQTLGQGPEFLTYFQNEAQLEKSRLLSDRFSAERPKGSFSTLEIQRTEQGDSAMYLCASSLLALAGSSTFGSGTRLTVV.

The rearrangement uses TRBV5-1 and TRBJ1-1; TRBD1 aligns across 7 bases. Germline V CDR1 and CDR2: SGHRS, YFSETQ. This CDR3 contains 16 residues. Losses at the gene ends were 4 bases for V and 4 bases for J; bases not matched to a gene: 13. As DNA, the CDR3 is TGCGCCAGCAGCAAGGGGGGTCGACAGGGCGGCACTGAAGCTTTCTTT. Its translation is CASSKGGRQGGTEAFF.

The chain combines TRBV6-5 with TRBJ1-3; D unresolved. V was clipped by 6 bases and J by 4 bases, with 16 bases between them. The V gene's germline CDR1 is MNHEY and CDR2 SVGAGI. The CDR3 is 15 amino acids. CDR3 nucleotides: TGTGCCAGCAGAACTCAGGCGATCTCGGGAAACACCATATATTTT. This translates into CASRTQAISGNTIYF.

The chain combines TRBV9 with TRBJ2-3; perhaps TRBD2 as D (6 bases). CDR1 is SGDLS, CDR2 YYNGEE, per germline. The CDR3 length is 16 residues. V was pared by 4 bases and J by 2 bases, with 17 bases between. The CDR3 DNA sequence: TGTGCCAGCAGCAGCCGGGGTAGCGGTAACACAGATACGCAGTATTTT. This gives the protein CASSSRGSGNTDTQYF.